This TCR beta chain was sequenced in a study of PD-1 blockade in classical Hodgkin lymphoma (dated by TCRdb to about 2020). Regarding the complete study: Nivolumab dosing was 3 mg/kg intravenously every 2 weeks, continuing until either disease progression or unacceptable toxicity. The study used CyTOF and TCR beta sequencing to define a peripheral blood immune signature of response to PD-1 blockade in classical Hodgkin lymphoma.

The intended sense of this specimen's time point label: cycle 2 day 1 (C2D1) of nivolumab. Every trial patient had relapsed following autologous stem cell transplantation, and prior brentuximab vedotin exposure was what differed among cohorts A, B and C. The trial cohort comprised more than 55 patients with relapsed/refractory classical Hodgkin lymphoma whose best overall responses were complete response, partial response or progressive disease. Trial patients were treated with single-agent nivolumab in the multi-cohort phase II CheckMate 205 trial. An independent review committee assessed best overall response using the 2007 International Working Group response criteria. Trial PBMCs were collected immediately before nivolumab initiation (C1D1) and during therapy at cycle 2 day 1 and cycle 4 day 1. Peripheral blood was collected in 8 mL Vacutainer Cell Preparation Tubes, from which PBMCs were isolated by centrifugation and then cryopreserved.

Via the germline V gene (reference sequence), CDR1 is LNHDA and CDR2 SQIVND. The CDR3, from cysteine to phenylalanine, totals 15 residues. Only the CDR3 portion is preserved as DNA: 45 bases, with reading frame beginning at the first base. V sheds 1 base and J sheds 0 bases, leaving 4 bases between their ends. Concerning this clone: It lacks a known antigen. Base qualities are not provided; no much larger clone lies one nucleotide away.

The Qiagen DNeasy kit was used to extract genomic DNA both from unsorted PBMCs and from the negatively selected CD4+ and CD8+ fractions. Using primers that anneal to V and J segments, immunoSEQ multiplex PCR amplified the TCR beta CDR3 regions. A synthetic immune receptor repertoire was used to minimize amplification bias, and any remaining bias was removed computationally after sequencing. In the paper's pipeline: Custom Python scripts were used to quantify repertoire diversity as the Shannon entropy index. Unsorted, CD4+ and CD8+ repertoires were analyzed separately, except in combined analyses where CD4+ and CD8+ sequences were merged in silico. Clonal expansion was defined as at least a 2-fold frequency increase after treatment relative to C1D1, with a pseudocount of 0.5 for undetected baseline clones. Singleton clones were defined as clones with 0 or 1 copy at C1D1, and non-singleton clones were defined as clones with 2 or more copies. By matching protein sequences in sorted samples from the same patient, clones expanded in unsorted samples were annotated as CD4+, CD8+ or unknown. Wilcoxon tests on paired samples were used to test changes in diversity from C1D1 to C4D1. TCRdb re-hosts the immuneACCESS table, in-frame sequences only. Its copies lack some clones; in the studies checked, an unresolved V gene accounts for under half of them, and the cause for the rest is not known. V and J calls plus clone size are reproduced from that table; the DNA served to infer D and trimming. For this sample the table gives about 54,000 clones, of which less than 95% were detected only once. The top ten hold 8.5% to 12% of the sample.

General conclusions and limits of the study: Trial patients with a complete response had baseline diversity similar to that of newly diagnosed patients, while partial responders and progressors had significantly lower diversity. Diversity was lower in patients who began nivolumab less than 1 year after ASCT, so these patients were left out of later analyses to avoid confounding by immune reconstitution. By C4D1, a significant rise was seen in CD4+ TCR diversity but not in CD8+ TCR diversity (p=0.0027 vs p=0.16), and the rise was most apparent among complete responders (p=0.02). The study covered only a single clinical trial cohort, and the causes of the repertoire differences, possibly disease activity or prior therapy, were still not defined. Baseline TCR diversity was reported to be lower in newly diagnosed patients than in healthy donors and to be lower still in relapsed/refractory patients.

The specimen comprised peripheral blood mononuclear cells (PBMCs), sampled before the second cycle of nivolumab. The TCR originated in a human donor with classical Hodgkin lymphoma. The sequence links TRBV19 to TRBJ2-6; the D gene assignment is ambiguous. For the CDR3, the sequence is CASSIGSSGANVLTF. The nucleotides are TGTGCCAGTAGTATAGGGTCCTCTGGGGCCAACGTCCTGACTTTC. Supplemented by the reference TRBV19 and TRBJ2-6 proteins around the CDR3, the complete variable domain is DGGITQSPKYLFRKEGQNVTLSCEQNLNHDAMYWYRQDPGQGLRLIYYSQIVNDFQKGDIAEGYSVSREKKESFPLTVTSAQKNPTAFYLCASSIGSSGANVLTFGAGSRLTVL.